This T cell receptor (beta chain) was sequenced in a study of blood T cell repertoires in COVID-19. Turning to the study itself: PBMCs, B-cell-depleted T cells, or T cells provided the cDNA or gDNA that made up the material.

The CDR3 has 16 amino acids. Germline-derived CDR1 and CDR2 are SGDLS and YYNGEE. V shed 0 bases and J 10 bases; nucleotides not matched to a gene: 9. The authors' processing: Reference gene primer amplification gave nucleated cell count estimates. Data came from immunoSEQ multiplex PCR; TCRdb stores just in-frame clones and leaves some out. D and trimming come from the DNA, and the V and J calls and clone size come from that table. Here the sample spans approximately 23,000 clones, roughly 91% being singletons. Sequencing used peripheral blood. This TCR was recovered from a man between 65 and 85 years old with acute or convalescent COVID-19. This chain links TRBV9 with TRBJ2-1, with 11 bases that match TRBD2. CDR3 nucleotides: TGTGCCAGCAGCGTAGAGCTTAGCGGGAGGGCCGAGGAGCAGTTCTTC. Its translation is CASSVELSGRAEEQFF.